This T cell receptor beta chain was identified in a study of naive and memory T cell subsets. Whole-study results and caveats: Possibly reflecting memory cells re-expressing CD45RA, a few larger clonotypes occurred in naive repertoires, especially CD8.

An equimolar mix of two oligonucleotides served as the beta constant-region primer for TRBC1 and TRBC2. The ligated cDNA underwent four PCR rounds using SP2 and nested alpha and beta constant-region primers. Using its own MiXCR run on the UMI-ligation and nested PCR reads, TCRdb lists one record per CDR3 protein. The sample carries 140,000 to 150,000 distinct CDR3 sequences, 22% recorded once. This clonotype was counted only a few times. Its target is not known. V was trimmed by 4 bases and J by 12 bases, leaving 19 bases between them. The CDR3 runs 13 residues. Germline-derived CDR1 and CDR2 are SQVTM and ANQGSEA.

The specimen was naive CD4+ T cells from blood. The chain employs TRBV29-1 and TRBJ2-1, with no clear D. The TCR was taken from a human donor in good health. CDR3 sequence reads: CSVATLTLLLQFF. For the CDR3, the DNA is TGCAGCGTTGCTACCCTGACCCTGCTACTGCAGTTCTTC.